Listed here are 12 T cell receptor beta chains from one sample, sequenced in a study of blood T cell repertoires in COVID-19. Data came from immunoSEQ multiplex PCR; TCRdb stores just in-frame clones and leaves some out. The data show roughly 80,000 clones, under 90% seen once. Sequenced input: peripheral blood. All receptors come from a human donor in a cohort sampled during active COVID-19.

This CDR3 reads CASSAGTTQETQYF. The CDR3 DNA follows: TGTGCCAGCAGCGCCGGGACTACCCAAGAGACCCAGTACTTC. V is TRBV9 and J is TRBJ2-5; 7 nucleotides align to TRBD2. Trimming at V came to 3 bases and at J to 1 base, leaving 3 bases not matched to a gene. This CDR3 has 14 residues. Germline CDR1 reads SGDLS; CDR2 reads YYNGEE.

The chain carries TRBV6-4 and TRBJ2-1; TRBD2 matches 14 bases. After removal of 3 bases from V and 10 bases from J, the junction contained 5 bases not matched to a gene. CDR1 and CDR2 (germline): MRHNA, SNTAGT. The CDR3 runs 15 residues. The CDR3 DNA is TGTGCCAGCAGTGATGGGACTAGCGGGGGCCGCGAGCAGTTCTTC. Translated, it gives CASSDGTSGGREQFF.

The rearrangement links TRBV5-4 to TRBJ1-2; possible D gene TRBD1, 6 bases. This CDR3 contains 14 residues. Germline CDR1 SGHNT, CDR2 YYREEE (reference sequence). Between the trimmed V and J ends, which lost 0 bases and 3 bases, there was a span of 9 bases. Here the CDR3 reads CASSLAGEYYGYTF. The CDR3 DNA follows: TGTGCCAGCAGCTTGGCAGGGGAATACTATGGCTACACCTTC. The whole variable domain, remainder taken from reference TRBV5-4 and TRBJ1-2, is ETGVTQSPTHLIKTRGQQVTLRCSSQSGHNTVSWYQQALGQGPQFIFQYYREEENGRGNFPPRFSGLQFPNYSSELNVNALELDDSALYLCASSLAGEYYGYTFGSGTRLTVV.

The chain couples TRBV9 to TRBJ2-1, with TRBD2 identical over 10 bases. The CDR3 sequence is 18 residues long. V shed 0 bases, J shed 0 bases, and the junction held 6 bases outside the gene matches. The germline CDR1 and CDR2 sequences are SGDLS and YYNGEE. The CDR3 spells CASSVAAGGVSSYNEQFF. CDR3 DNA sequence: TGTGCCAGCAGCGTAGCAGCGGGGGGGGTAAGCTCCTACAATGAGCAGTTCTTC.

V is TRBV27 and J is TRBJ2-3, with TRBD1 identical over 10 bases. After removal of 8 bases from V and 2 bases from J, the junction contained 1 base not matched to a gene. Germline CDR1 reads MNHEY; CDR2 reads SMNVEV (reference sequence). The CDR3 runs 13 residues. The CDR3: CASRQGATDTQYF. The CDR3 coding sequence is TGTGCCAGCCGACAGGGGGCCACAGATACGCAGTATTTT.

The chain is built from TRBV12-3 or TRBV12-4 and TRBJ2-1, with D possibly matching TRBD2 (5 bases). V was cut by 1 base and J by 7 bases, with 8 bases left in between. The CDR3 covers 13 residues. The CDR3, as DNA: TGTGCCAGCAGTTTAGGAGGGAAGAATGAGCAGTTCTTC. Its translation: CASSLGGKNEQFF.

The chain carries TRBV19 and TRBJ1-4; D unclear. Trimming shortened V by 7 bases and J by 9 bases, and 6 bases separated the two germline ends. Germline V gene lookup returns CDR1 LNHDA and CDR2 SQIVND (reference sequence). This CDR3 contains 10 residues. CDR3 DNA: TGTGCCAGTAAACATCAAAAACTGTTTTTT. It codes for CASKHQKLFF.

The chain's CDR3 is CASRGQGAPNEKLFF. The CDR3 DNA reads as TGTGCCAGCAGGGGGCAGGGGGCCCCTAATGAAAAACTGTTTTTT. The rearrangement joins TRBV6-5 to TRBJ1-4; TRBD1 agrees at 8 bases. Trimming at V came to 6 bases and at J to 3 bases, leaving 6 bases not matched to a gene. The germline V gene has CDR1 MNHEY and CDR2 SVGAGI. The CDR3 is made up of 15 amino acids.

This clone was counted a single time. The chain links TRBV11-3 to TRBJ2-7, with TRBD2 identical over 9 bases. The CDR3 runs to 15 residues. Trimming removed 2 bases from V and 3 bases from J; junction bases left unmatched: 5. From germline, CDR1 is SGHNT and CDR2 YENEEA. The CDR3 here is CASSLLAGDLYEQYF. The CDR3 region has the DNA TGTGCCAGCAGCTTATTAGCGGGGGACCTCTACGAGCAGTACTTC.

The chain combines TRBV25-1 with TRBJ1-6; 8 bases line up with TRBD1. J gave up 10 bases and V 6 bases, and 11 bases lay outside the gene matches. In germline, CDR1 is MGHDK, CDR2 SYGVNS. This CDR3 has 15 amino acids. The CDR3 loop is CASSGSDRVFSPLHF. DNA of the CDR3: TGTGCCAGCAGCGGATCGGACAGGGTTTTCTCACCCCTCCACTTT.

The chain links TRBV19 to TRBJ1-4; D ambiguous. This CDR3 is 12 amino acids long. Trimming removed 8 bases at V and 8 bases at J, with 12 bases between. Germline assignment: CDR1 LNHDA and CDR2 SQIVND (reference sequence). CDR3 nucleotides: TGTGCCAGTTGGGGAGGGAGGGAAAAACTGTTTTTT. Translation: CASWGGREKLFF.

V and J are TRBV19 and TRBJ2-1, with 10 bases that match TRBD2. The germline V gene has CDR1 LNHDA and CDR2 SQIVND (reference sequence). This CDR3 has 18 amino acids. The trim removed 3 bases at V and 8 bases at J, leaving 16 bases unmatched. CDR3: CASSMFSGGLQYPHEQFF. For the CDR3, the DNA is TGTGCCAGTAGTATGTTTAGCGGGGGGCTCCAATACCCCCATGAGCAGTTCTTC.